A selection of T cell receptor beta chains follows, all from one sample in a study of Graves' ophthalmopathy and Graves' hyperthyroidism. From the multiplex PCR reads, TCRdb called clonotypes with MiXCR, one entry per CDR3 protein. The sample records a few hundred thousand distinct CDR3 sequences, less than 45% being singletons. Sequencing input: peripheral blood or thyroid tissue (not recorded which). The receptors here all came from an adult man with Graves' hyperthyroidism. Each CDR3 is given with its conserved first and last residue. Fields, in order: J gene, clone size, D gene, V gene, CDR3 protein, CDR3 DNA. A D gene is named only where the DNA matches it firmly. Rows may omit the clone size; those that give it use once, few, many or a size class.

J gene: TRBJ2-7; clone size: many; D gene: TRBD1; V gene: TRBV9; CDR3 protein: CASSATHGQGGDEQYF; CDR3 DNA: TGTGCCAGCAGCGCCACCCATGGACAGGGCGGGGACGAGCAGTACTTC
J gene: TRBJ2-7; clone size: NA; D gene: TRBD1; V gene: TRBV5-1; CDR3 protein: CASSPGTGNYEQYF; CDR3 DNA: TGCGCCAGCAGCCCGGGGACAGGGAATTACGAGCAGTACTTC
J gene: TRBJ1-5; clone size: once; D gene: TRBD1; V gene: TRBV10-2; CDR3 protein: CASKTGRNQPQHF; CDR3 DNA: TGCGCCAGCAAGACAGGGAGAAATCAGCCCCAGCATTTT
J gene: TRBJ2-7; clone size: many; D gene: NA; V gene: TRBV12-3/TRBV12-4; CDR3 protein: CASSLSGAHYEQYF; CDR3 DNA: TGTGCCAGCAGTTTGTCTGGGGCTCACTACGAGCAGTACTTC
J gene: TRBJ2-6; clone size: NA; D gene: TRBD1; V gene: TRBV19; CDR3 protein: CASSKLLSGTGLRTF; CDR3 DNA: TGTGCCAGTAGTAAACTCCTATCCGGGACAGGACTCAGGACTTTC
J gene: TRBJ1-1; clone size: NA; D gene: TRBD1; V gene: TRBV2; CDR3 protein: CASKEQGSGTEAFF; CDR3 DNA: TGTGCCAGCAAGGAACAGGGGTCGGGCACTGAAGCTTTCTTT
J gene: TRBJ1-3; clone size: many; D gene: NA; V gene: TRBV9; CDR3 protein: CASSVDPIPGNTIYF; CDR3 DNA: TGTGCCAGCAGCGTAGACCCCATCCCTGGAAACACCATATATTTT
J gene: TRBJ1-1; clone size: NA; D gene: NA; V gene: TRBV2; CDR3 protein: CASSATDMEAFF; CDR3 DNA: TGTGCCAGCAGTGCTACCGACATGGAAGCTTTCTTT
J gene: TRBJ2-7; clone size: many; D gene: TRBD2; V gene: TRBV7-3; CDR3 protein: CASSSQGGLAYEQYF; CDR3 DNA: TGTGCCAGCAGCTCACAAGGGGGACTAGCCTACGAGCAGTACTTC
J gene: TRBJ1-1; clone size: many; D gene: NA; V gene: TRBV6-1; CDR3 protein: CASSEVGRWEAFF; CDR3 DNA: TGTGCCAGCAGTGAAGTCGGTAGGTGGGAAGCTTTCTTT
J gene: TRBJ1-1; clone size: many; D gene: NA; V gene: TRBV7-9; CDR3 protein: CASSLPLGRNTEAFF; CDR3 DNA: TGTGCCAGCAGCTTACCCCTTGGCAGGAACACTGAAGCTTTCTTT
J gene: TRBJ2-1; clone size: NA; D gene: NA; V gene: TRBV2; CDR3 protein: CASSVVSYNEQFF; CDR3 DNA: TGTGCCAGCAGTGTAGTTTCCTACAATGAGCAGTTCTTC
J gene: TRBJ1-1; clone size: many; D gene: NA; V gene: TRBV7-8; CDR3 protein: CASSLRDKNTEAFF; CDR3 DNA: TGTGCCAGCAGCTTACGGGACAAGAACACTGAAGCTTTCTTT
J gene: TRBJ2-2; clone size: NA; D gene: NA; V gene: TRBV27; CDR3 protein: CASRWGTDTGELFF; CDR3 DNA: TGTGCCAGCAGGTGGGGGACGGACACCGGGGAGCTGTTTTTT
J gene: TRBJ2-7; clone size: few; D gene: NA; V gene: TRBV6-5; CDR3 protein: CASAPEEQYF; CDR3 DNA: TGCGCCAGCGCCCCGGAGGAGCAGTACTTC
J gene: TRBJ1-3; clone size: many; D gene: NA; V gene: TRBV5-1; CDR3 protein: CASSFAGAVYGNTIYF; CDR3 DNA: TGCGCCAGCAGCTTTGCAGGGGCGGTTTATGGAAACACCATATATTTT
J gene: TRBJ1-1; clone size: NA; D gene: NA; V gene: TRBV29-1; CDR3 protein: CSVQGPGAMNTEAFF; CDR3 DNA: TGCAGCGTGCAGGGCCCAGGGGCAATGAACACTGAAGCTTTCTTT
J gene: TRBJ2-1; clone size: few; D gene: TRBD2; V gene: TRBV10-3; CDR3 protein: CAISESGTSLSEKFF; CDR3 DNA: TGTGCCATCAGTGAGTCTGGGACTAGCCTAAGTGAGAAGTTCTTC
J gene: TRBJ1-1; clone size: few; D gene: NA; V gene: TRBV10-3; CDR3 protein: CAISAQSEAFF; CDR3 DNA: TGTGCCATCAGTGCGCAGTCTGAAGCTTTCTTT
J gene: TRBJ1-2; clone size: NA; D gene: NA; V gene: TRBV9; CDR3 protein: CASRLRAGGPNYGYTF; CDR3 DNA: TGTGCCAGCAGACTCCGGGCGGGGGGACCCAACTATGGCTACACCTTC
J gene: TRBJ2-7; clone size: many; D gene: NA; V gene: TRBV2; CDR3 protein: CASKDYEQYF; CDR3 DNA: TGTGCCAGCAAGGACTACGAGCAGTACTTC
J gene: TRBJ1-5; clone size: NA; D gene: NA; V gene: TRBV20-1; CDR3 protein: CSARWERETQHF; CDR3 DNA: TGCAGTGCTAGGTGGGAAAGGGAGACCCAGCATTTT
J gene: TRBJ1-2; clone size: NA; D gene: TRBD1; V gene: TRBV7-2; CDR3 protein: CASRKQTGGRPYGYTF; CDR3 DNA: TGTGCCAGCAGAAAACAGACAGGGGGGCGCCCCTATGGCTACACCTTC
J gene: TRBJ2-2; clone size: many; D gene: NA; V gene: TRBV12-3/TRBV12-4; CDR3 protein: CATRWDGNTGELFF; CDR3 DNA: TGTGCTACCAGGTGGGACGGGAACACCGGGGAGCTGTTTTTT
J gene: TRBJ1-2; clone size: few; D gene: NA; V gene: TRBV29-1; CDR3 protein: CSVAKRDSNYGYTF; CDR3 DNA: TGCAGCGTTGCTAAACGGGACTCTAACTATGGCTACACCTTC
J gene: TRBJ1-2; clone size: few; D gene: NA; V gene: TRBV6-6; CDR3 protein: CASSYSISGAYGYTF; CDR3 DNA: TGTGCCAGCAGTTACTCGATTTCGGGGGCCTATGGCTACACCTTC
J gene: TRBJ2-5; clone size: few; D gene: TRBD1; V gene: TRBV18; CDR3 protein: CASSPGAGGETQYF; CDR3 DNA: TGTGCCAGCTCACCAGGAGCAGGGGGAGAGACCCAGTACTTC
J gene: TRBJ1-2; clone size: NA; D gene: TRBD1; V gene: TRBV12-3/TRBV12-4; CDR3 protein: CASSSDGTGRGYTF; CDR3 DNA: TGTGCCAGCAGTTCGGACGGGACAGGGAGGGGCTACACCTTC
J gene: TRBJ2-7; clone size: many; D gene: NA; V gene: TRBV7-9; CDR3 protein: CASSLWGEGGDEQYF; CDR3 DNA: TGTGCCAGCAGCTTATGGGGGGAGGGGGGCGACGAGCAGTACTTC
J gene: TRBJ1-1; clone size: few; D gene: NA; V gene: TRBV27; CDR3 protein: CASSPSGMNTEAFF; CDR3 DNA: TGTGCCAGCAGCCCGTCGGGGATGAACACTGAAGCTTTCTTT
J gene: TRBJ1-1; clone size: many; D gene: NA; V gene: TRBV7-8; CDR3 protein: CASSGRQSTTEAFF; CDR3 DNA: TGTGCCAGCAGCGGCAGACAGTCGACCACTGAAGCTTTCTTT
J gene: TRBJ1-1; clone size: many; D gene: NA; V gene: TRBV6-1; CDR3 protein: CASGHRNTEAFF; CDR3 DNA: TGTGCCAGCGGCCACCGGAACACTGAAGCTTTCTTT
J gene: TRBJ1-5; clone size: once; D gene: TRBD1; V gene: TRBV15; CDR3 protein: CATSRNRGPNQPQHF; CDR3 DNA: TGTGCCACCAGCAGAAACAGGGGACCGAATCAGCCCCAGCATTTT
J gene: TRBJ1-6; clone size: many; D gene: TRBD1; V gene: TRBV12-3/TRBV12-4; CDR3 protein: CASSHRDRAYNSPLHF; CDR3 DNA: TGTGCCAGCAGTCACCGGGACAGGGCGTATAATTCACCCCTCCACTTT
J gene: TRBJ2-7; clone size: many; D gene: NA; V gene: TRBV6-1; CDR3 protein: CASSEAAGYEQYF; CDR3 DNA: TGTGCCAGCAGTGAAGCGGCAGGCTACGAGCAGTACTTC
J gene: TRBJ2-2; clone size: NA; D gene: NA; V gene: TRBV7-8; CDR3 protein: CASSQNKFTGELFF; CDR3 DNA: TGTGCCAGCAGCCAAAACAAGTTTACCGGGGAGCTGTTTTTT
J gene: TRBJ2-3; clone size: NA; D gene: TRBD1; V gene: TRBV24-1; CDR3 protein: CATSESGTGLRDTQYF; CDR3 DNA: TGTGCCACCAGTGAAAGTGGGACAGGGTTAAGAGATACGCAGTATTTT
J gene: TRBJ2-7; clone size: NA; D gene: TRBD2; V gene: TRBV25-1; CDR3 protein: CASRASSGLASSYEQYF; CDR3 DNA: TGTGCCAGCAGGGCTTCCTCGGGACTAGCGAGCTCCTACGAGCAGTACTTC
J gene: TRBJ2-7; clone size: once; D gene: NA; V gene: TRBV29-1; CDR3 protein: CSVGSGRAYEQHF; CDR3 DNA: TGCAGCGTGGGATCGGGACGGGCCTACGAGCAGCACTTC
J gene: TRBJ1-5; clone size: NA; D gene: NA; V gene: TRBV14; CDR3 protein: CASSRWAVQHF; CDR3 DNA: TGTGCCAGCAGCCGTTGGGCAGTCCAGCATTTT
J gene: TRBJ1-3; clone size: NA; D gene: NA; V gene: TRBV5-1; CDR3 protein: CASSQGQSGNTIYF; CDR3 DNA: TGCGCCAGCAGCCAGGGACAATCTGGAAACACCATATATTTT
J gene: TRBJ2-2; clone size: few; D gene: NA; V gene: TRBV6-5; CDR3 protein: CASSEGRGLNTGELFF; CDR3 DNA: TGTGCCAGCAGTGAGGGCCGCGGGCTGAACACCGGGGAGCTGTTTTTT
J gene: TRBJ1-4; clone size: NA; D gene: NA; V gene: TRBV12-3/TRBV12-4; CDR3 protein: CASSPSTGGEKLFF; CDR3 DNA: TGTGCCAGCAGTCCGTCGACAGGCGGGGAAAAACTGTTTTTT
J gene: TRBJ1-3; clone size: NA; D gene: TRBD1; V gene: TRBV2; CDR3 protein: CASTWTGGYGYTIYF; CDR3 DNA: TGTGCCAGCACTTGGACAGGGGGGTATGGCTACACCATATATTTT
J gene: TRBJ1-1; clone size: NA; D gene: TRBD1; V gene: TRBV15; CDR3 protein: CATSRGHRGNTEAFF; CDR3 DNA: TGTGCCACCAGCAGAGGCCACAGGGGAAACACTGAAGCTTTCTTT
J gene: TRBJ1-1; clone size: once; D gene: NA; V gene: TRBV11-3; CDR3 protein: CASSFIGRSEAFF; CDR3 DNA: TGTGCCAGCAGCTTTATCGGGCGGTCTGAAGCTTTCTTT
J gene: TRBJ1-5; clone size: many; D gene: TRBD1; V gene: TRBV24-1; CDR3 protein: CATSDARTGSYQPQHF; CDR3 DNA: TGTGCCACCAGTGATGCCCGGACAGGGAGCTATCAGCCCCAGCATTTT
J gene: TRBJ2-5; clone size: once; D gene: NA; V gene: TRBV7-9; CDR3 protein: CASSFGRGNTQYF; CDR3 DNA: TGTGCCAGCAGCTTTGGTCGGGGAAACACCCAGTACTTC
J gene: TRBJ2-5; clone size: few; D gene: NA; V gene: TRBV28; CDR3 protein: CASSPPQGMKETQYF; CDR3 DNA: TGTGCCAGCTCACCACCCCAGGGGATGAAAGAGACCCAGTACTTC
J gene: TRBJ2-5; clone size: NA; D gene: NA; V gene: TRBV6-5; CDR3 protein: CASSYSRGETQYF; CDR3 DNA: TGTGCCAGCAGTTACTCTCGAGGGGAGACCCAGTACTTC
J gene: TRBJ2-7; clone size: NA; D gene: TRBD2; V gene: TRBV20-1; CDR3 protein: CSARARAGSQEQYF; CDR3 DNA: TGCAGTGCTAGAGCCAGAGCGGGGAGCCAAGAGCAGTACTTC
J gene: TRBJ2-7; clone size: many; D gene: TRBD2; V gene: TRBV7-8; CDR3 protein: CASREGLARNSYEQYF; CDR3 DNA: TGTGCCAGCAGGGAAGGACTAGCGCGCAATTCCTACGAGCAGTACTTC
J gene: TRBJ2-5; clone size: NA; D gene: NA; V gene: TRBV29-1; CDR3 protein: CSVGWNQETQYF; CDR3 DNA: TGCAGTGTGGGTTGGAACCAAGAGACCCAGTACTTC